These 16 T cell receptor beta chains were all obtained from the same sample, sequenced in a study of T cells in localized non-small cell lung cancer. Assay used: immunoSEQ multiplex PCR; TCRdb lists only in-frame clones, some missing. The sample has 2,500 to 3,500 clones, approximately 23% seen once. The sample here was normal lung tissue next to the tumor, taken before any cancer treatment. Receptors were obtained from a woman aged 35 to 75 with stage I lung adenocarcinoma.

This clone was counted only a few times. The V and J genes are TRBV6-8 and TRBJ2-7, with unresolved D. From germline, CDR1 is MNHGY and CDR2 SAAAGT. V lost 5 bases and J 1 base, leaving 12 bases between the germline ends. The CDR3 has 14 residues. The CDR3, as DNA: TGTGCCAGCAGTGTTGAGGAGAATTCCTACGAGCAGTACTTC. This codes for CASSVEENSYEQYF.

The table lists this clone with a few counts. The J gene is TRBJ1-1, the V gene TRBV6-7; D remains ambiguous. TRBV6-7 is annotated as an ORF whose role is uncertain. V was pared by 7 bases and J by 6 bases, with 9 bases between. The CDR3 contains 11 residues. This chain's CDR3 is CASTDGAEAFF. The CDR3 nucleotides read TGTGCCAGCACCGACGGCGCTGAAGCTTTCTTT.

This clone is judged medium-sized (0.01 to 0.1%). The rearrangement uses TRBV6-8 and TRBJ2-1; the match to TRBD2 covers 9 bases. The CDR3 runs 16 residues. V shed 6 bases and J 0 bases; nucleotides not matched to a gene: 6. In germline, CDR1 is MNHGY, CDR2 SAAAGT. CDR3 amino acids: CASSVVSGSSYNEQFF. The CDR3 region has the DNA TGTGCCAGCAGCGTAGTTAGCGGGAGCTCCTACAATGAGCAGTTCTTC.

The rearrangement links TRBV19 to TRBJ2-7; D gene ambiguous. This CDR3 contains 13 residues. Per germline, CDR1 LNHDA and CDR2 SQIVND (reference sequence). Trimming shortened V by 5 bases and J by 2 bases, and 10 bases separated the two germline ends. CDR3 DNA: TGTGCCAGTAGTCCGCGACACCCCTACGAGCAGTACTTC. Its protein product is CASSPRHPYEQYF.

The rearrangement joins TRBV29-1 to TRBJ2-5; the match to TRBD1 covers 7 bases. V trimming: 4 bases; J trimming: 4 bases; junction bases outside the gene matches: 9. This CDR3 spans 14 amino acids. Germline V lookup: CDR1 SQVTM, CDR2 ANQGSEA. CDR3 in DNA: TGCAGCGTTGGCGGCAGGGCAGGGGGAGAGACCCAGTACTTC. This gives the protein CSVGGRAGGETQYF.

The CDR3 nucleotides are TGTGCCAGCTCCCCGGGTAGCGGGAGAAGGGATACGCAGTATTTT. This translates into CASSPGSGRRDTQYF. The rearrangement links TRBV18 to TRBJ2-3, with 9 positions matching TRBD2. Unmatched junction bases numbered 10, after V lost 6 bases and J lost 6 bases. This CDR3 has 15 residues. Germline V lookup: CDR1 KGHSH, CDR2 LQKENI.

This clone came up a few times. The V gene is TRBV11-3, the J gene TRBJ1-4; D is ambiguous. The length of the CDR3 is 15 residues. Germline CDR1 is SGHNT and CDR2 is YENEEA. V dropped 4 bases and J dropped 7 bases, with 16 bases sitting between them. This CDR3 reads CASSSKSGNSEKLFF. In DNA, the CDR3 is TGTGCCAGCAGCTCGAAATCAGGAAATAGTGAAAAACTGTTTTTT.

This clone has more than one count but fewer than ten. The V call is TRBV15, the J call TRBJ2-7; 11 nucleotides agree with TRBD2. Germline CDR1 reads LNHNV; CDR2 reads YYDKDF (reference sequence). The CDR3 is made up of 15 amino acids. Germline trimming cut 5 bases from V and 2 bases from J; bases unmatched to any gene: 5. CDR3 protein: CATSPLAGGTYEQYF. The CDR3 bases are TGTGCCACCAGCCCCCTAGCGGGAGGCACCTACGAGCAGTACTTC.

Here the CDR3 reads CASSGDRAGNTEAFF. The CDR3 nucleotides read TGTGCCAGCAGTGGGGACAGGGCAGGGAACACTGAAGCTTTCTTT. This chain joins TRBV9 and TRBJ1-1, with 9 bases identical to TRBD1. CDR1 is SGDLS, CDR2 YYNGEE, per germline. The V gene end was trimmed by 5 bases and the J gene end by 1 base; junction bases not matched to a gene: 6. The CDR3 is made up of 15 amino acids.

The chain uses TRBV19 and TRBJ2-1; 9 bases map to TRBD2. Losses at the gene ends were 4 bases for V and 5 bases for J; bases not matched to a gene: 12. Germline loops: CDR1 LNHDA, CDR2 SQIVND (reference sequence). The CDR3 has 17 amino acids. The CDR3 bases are TGTGCCAGTAGTACCCGTATAGCGGGAGATAGCGACAATGAGCAGTTCTTC. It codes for CASSTRIAGDSDNEQFF.

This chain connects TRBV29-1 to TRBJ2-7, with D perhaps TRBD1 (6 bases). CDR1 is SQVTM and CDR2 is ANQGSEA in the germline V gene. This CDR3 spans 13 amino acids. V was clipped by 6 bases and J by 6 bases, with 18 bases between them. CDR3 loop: CSVSPGQGLEQYF. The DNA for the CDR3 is TGCAGCGTATCACCGGGACAAGGCCTCGAGCAGTACTTC.

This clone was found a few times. CDR3 loop: CASSFTGGSTDTQYF. The CDR3 DNA follows: TGCGCCAGCAGCTTTACAGGGGGCAGCACAGATACGCAGTATTTT. The chain carries TRBV5-1 and TRBJ2-3, with 9 bases identical to TRBD1. J was trimmed by 0 bases and V by 2 bases; bases with no gene match: 1. Germline V gene lookup returns CDR1 SGHRS and CDR2 YFSETQ. This CDR3 contains 15 residues.

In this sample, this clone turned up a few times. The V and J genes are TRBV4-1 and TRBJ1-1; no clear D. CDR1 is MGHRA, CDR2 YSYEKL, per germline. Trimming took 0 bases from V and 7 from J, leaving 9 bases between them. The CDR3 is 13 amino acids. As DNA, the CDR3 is TGCGCCAGCAGCCAAGATAAAGGCCTTGAAGCTTTCTTT. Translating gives CASSQDKGLEAFF.

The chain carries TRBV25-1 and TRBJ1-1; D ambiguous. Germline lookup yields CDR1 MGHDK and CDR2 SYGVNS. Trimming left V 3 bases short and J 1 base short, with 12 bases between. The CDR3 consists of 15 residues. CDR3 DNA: TGTGCCAGCAGTGATGAGGGTTGGAAGAACACTGAAGCTTTCTTT. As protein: CASSDEGWKNTEAFF.

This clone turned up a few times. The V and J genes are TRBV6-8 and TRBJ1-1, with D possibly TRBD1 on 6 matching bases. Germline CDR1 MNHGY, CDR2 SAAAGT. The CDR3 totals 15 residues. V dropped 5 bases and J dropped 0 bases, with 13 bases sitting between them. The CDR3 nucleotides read TGTGCCAGCAGTACTAGTCAGGGGTTGAACACTGAAGCTTTCTTT. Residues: CASSTSQGLNTEAFF.

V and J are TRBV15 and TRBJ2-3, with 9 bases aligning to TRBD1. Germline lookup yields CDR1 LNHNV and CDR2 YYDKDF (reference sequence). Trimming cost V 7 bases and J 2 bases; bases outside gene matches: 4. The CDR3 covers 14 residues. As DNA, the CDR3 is TGTGCCACCACCTGGGACAGGGTCACAGATACGCAGTATTTT. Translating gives CATTWDRVTDTQYF.